This TCR beta chain emerged from a study of cytomegalovirus exposure and HLA in healthy donors. Study-level results: Several of the most significant clusters appeared, in a later analysis, to be linked to common viral pathogens. A classifier reportedly called cytomegalovirus status with high sensitivity and specificity. The authors excluded some V segments, including TRBV6-2 and TRBV6-3, as indistinguishable. Immune exposure was documented only through CMV serostatus.

The length of the CDR3 is 11 residues. Trimming shortened V by 5 bases and J by 0 bases, and 2 bases separated the two germline ends. The germline gives CDR1 SEHNR, CDR2 FQNEAQ (reference sequence). It was with 60 Vbeta and 13 Jbeta primers that the PCR ran. Method: immunoSEQ multiplex PCR; TCRdb's copy keeps in-frame clones and lacks some. The data show 110,000 or so clones, with about 80% seen just once and almost 5% held by the top ten. As to this clone: What it recognizes is unknown.

Sequencing was performed on PBMCs. The TCR originated in a man aged 45-60 years in good health and CMV-seropositive. This rearrangement joins TRBV7-9 to TRBJ2-7, with D uncertain. The CDR3 DNA reads TGTGCCAGCAGCCTCTCCTACGAGCAGTACTTC. It yields the protein CASSLSYEQYF.